Presented here are 22 T cell receptor beta chains from one specimen sequenced in a study of T-cell memory formation after mild COVID-19. TCRdb called the 5' RACE reads again in MiXCR, with one record for every CDR3 protein. There are around 510,000 distinct CDR3 sequences in the sample; about a fifth occur only once, and approximately 8.4% lies in the top ten. Sequencing was performed on PBMCs or a T cell subset sorted from them (not recorded which). Receptor source: an adult woman who had mild COVID-19 (a few samples of this study predate the infection). Cell type and time point are not known.

J is TRBJ2-5 and V is TRBV25-1; 7 bases fit TRBD1. The junction had 10 bases not matched to a gene; V was cut back by 8 bases and J by 1 base. The germline V gene encodes CDR1 MGHDK and CDR2 SYGVNS. The CDR3 has 15 amino acids. DNA of the CDR3: TGTGCCAGCTCCGCCTGGGGACAGCCCCAAGAGACCCAGTACTTC. Translating gives CASSAWGQPQETQYF. The entire variable domain, with the rest obtained from reference TRBV25-1 and TRBJ2-5, is as follows: EADIYQTPRYLVIGTGKKITLECSQTMGHDKMYWYQQDPGMELHLIHYSYGVNSTEKGDLSSESTVSRIRTEHFPLTLESARPSHTSQYLCASSAWGQPQETQYFGPGTRLLVL.

The chain couples TRBV24-1 to TRBJ2-3, with TRBD1 as a possible D gene (5 bases). V lost 6 bases to trimming and J lost 8 bases, with 11 bases between them. Per germline, CDR1 KGHDR and CDR2 SFDVKD. The CDR3 sequence is 12 residues long. DNA for the CDR3: TGTGCCACCAGTCAGGGTGTAGGTACGCAGTATTTT. It specifies CATSQGVGTQYF.

The chain joins TRBV19 to TRBJ1-1; no firm D call. Germline V gene data show CDR1 as LNHDA and CDR2 as SQIVND (reference sequence). Deletions cut 9 bases from V and 0 bases from J, with 17 bases between. CDR3 size: 15 residues. DNA of the CDR3: TGTGCCAGCCTCAGATCTTCAAGGGTGAACACTGAAGCTTTCTTT. Translation: CASLRSSRVNTEAFF.

J is TRBJ2-7 and V is TRBV5-5, with TRBD2 matching over 10 bases. Losses at the gene ends were 4 bases for V and 2 bases for J; bases not matched to a gene: 6. Germline CDR1 reads SGHKS; CDR2 reads YYEKEE (reference sequence). This CDR3 has 15 residues. The CDR3 reads CASSPSSGGAYEQYF. For the CDR3, the DNA is TGTGCCAGCAGCCCCTCCAGCGGGGGGGCCTACGAGCAGTACTTC. Combining the CDR3 with reference TRBV5-5 and TRBJ2-7 gives the whole variable domain DAGVTQSPTHLIKTRGQQVTLRCSPISGHKSVSWYQQVLGQGPQFIFQYYEKEERGRGNFPDRFSARQFPNYSSELNVNALLLGDSALYLCASSPSSGGAYEQYFGPGTRLTVT.

This clonotype came up many times. V usage is TRBV10-3 and J usage is TRBJ1-2, with D perhaps TRBD1 (5 bases). There are 12 residues in the CDR3. V lost 7 bases to trimming and J lost 6 bases, with 12 bases between them. Germline assignment: CDR1 ENHRY and CDR2 SYGVKD. CDR3 residues: CAINQGRDGYTF. DNA of the CDR3: TGTGCCATCAATCAGGGTCGTGATGGCTACACCTTC.

V is TRBV3-1 and J is TRBJ2-1, with D perhaps assigned TRBD1 or TRBD2 (7 bases each). The V and J ends lost 3 bases and 2 bases respectively, with 11 bases between them. This CDR3 contains 15 residues. Germline V gene lookup returns CDR1 LGHDT and CDR2 YNNKEL (reference sequence). In DNA, the CDR3 is TGTGCCAGCAGCCACAGGGGGGGTACCTACAATGAGCAGTTCTTC. Residues: CASSHRGGTYNEQFF.

This clonotype was picked up a small number of times. An end of the junction differs from the germline gene, which may be a read error. CDR3 in DNA: TGTGCCAGCAGCCTAGCCCAACGGGCTGAACAGTCCTTC. It is translated as CASSLAQRAEQSF. This chain uses TRBV6-5 with TRBJ2-1; possible D gene TRBD2, 5 bases. This CDR3 region has 13 residues. CDR1 and CDR2 from the germline V gene are MNHEY and SVGAGI.

This clonotype was seen a few times. The V and J genes are TRBV15 and TRBJ2-1; 9 bases line up with TRBD1. The trim removed 4 bases at V and 6 bases at J, leaving 7 bases unmatched. CDR1 and CDR2 from the germline V gene are LNHNV and YYDKDF (reference sequence). This CDR3 is built from 15 residues. The CDR3 DNA follows: TGTGCCACCAGCATAGGACAGGGGTCGTTCAATGAGCAGTTCTTC. Translated: CATSIGQGSFNEQFF.

This clonotype was picked up a small number of times. V and J are TRBV9 and TRBJ2-7, with D unresolved. V lost 0 bases and J 2 bases, leaving 6 bases between the germline ends. The CDR3 runs to 13 residues. Germline V lookup: CDR1 SGDLS, CDR2 YYNGEE. CDR3 loop: CASSVGFAYEQYF. CDR3 nucleotide sequence: TGTGCCAGCAGCGTAGGGTTCGCCTACGAGCAGTACTTC.

The table lists this clonotype with many counts. The CDR3 nucleotides read TGTGCCAGCAGCTTTCTGGGCGATGAGCAGTTCTTC. Its protein product is CASSFLGDEQFF. The chain has TRBV5-8 and TRBJ2-1; unclear D gene. CDR1 and CDR2 from the germline V gene are SGHTS and YDEGEE. CDR3 length: 12 residues. V was pared by 2 bases and J by 8 bases, with 8 bases between. The full variable domain, in which reference TRBV5-8 and TRBJ2-1 provide the parts outside the CDR3, is EAGVTQSPTHLIKTRGQQATLRCSPISGHTSVYWYQQALGLGLQFLLWYDEGEERNRGNFPPRFSGRQFPNYSSELNVNALELEDSALYLCASSFLGDEQFFGPGTRLTVL.

CDR3 sequence reads: CASSYSANGVNEQYF. The CDR3 bases are TGTGCCAGCAGTTACTCGGCCAACGGGGTGAACGAGCAGTACTTC. The chain is built from TRBV6-6 and TRBJ2-7; perhaps TRBD2 as D (5 bases). V lost 0 bases and J lost 5, with 14 bases in between. The CDR3 has 15 residues. CDR1 is MNHNY, CDR2 SVGAGI, per germline (reference sequence).

The genes are TRBV6-5 and TRBJ1-1; a possible D gene is TRBD1 (5 bases). This CDR3 contains 17 residues. From germline, CDR1 is MNHEY and CDR2 SVGAGI. The germline V and J ends were trimmed by 7 bases and 5 bases, with 26 bases remaining between them. CDR3 sequence (DNA): TGTGCCAGCAAAACCTTAGAGGAGGGCGCACCAGGGACTGAAGCTTTCTTT. The encoded protein is CASKTLEEGAPGTEAFF.

The table lists this clonotype with a few counts. The rearrangement uses TRBV30 and TRBJ2-7, with D possibly TRBD2 on 5 matching bases. CDR3 length: 13 residues. The V gene's germline CDR1 is GTSNPN and CDR2 SVGIG (reference sequence). V was clipped by 4 bases and J by 0 bases, with 10 bases between them. This CDR3 is CAWNPGYSYEQYF. The CDR3 DNA is TGTGCCTGGAATCCGGGATACTCCTACGAGCAGTACTTC.

This sequence joins TRBV5-1 and TRBJ1-1, with 7 positions matching TRBD1. V was pared by 0 bases and J by 7 bases, with 3 bases of the junction left unmatched. The CDR3 length is 13 residues. Looked up from germline, CDR1 is SGHRS and CDR2 is YFSETQ. In DNA form, the CDR3 reads TGCGCCAGCAGCTTGGCAGGGGGTCTTGAAGCTTTCTTT. Translation gives CASSLAGGLEAFF.

A few counts support this clonotype. This chain connects TRBV29-1 to TRBJ2-1; no clear D. Deletions cut 0 bases from V and 15 bases from J, with 9 bases between. The germline gives CDR1 SQVTM, CDR2 ANQGSEA. CDR3 length equals 10 residues. CDR3 DNA: TGCAGCGTTGAAGACACTAAACGGTTCTTC. It specifies CSVEDTKRFF.

This clonotype was seen more than once but under ten times. V and J are TRBV5-1 and TRBJ2-3; 10 positions match TRBD2. The CDR3 covers 16 residues. Germline CDR1 is SGHRS and CDR2 is YFSETQ. V trimming: 3 bases; J trimming: 2 bases; junction bases outside the gene matches: 6. The CDR3 sequence: CASSSVSGGSTDTQYF. The CDR3 nucleotides are TGCGCCAGCAGCTCGGTTAGCGGGGGGTCCACAGATACGCAGTATTTT.

The V gene is TRBV11-2, the J gene TRBJ2-1; D tentatively reads TRBD1 or TRBD2 (5 bases each). V dropped 4 bases and J dropped 6 bases, with 19 bases sitting between them. The CDR3 is 16 residues long. Per the germline V gene, CDR1 is SGHAT and CDR2 is FQNNGV. The CDR3 DNA follows: TGTGCCAGCAGCTCCCCCGGGGCGGTTTTTGGCAATGAGCAGTTCTTC. It is translated as CASSSPGAVFGNEQFF.

The chain uses TRBV6-5 and TRBJ1-5; perhaps TRBD1 as D (6 bases). This CDR3 spans 13 amino acids. Germline V CDR1 and CDR2: MNHEY, SVGAGI. V was shortened by 0 bases and J by 16 bases, with 16 bases between the two germline ends. The chain's CDR3 is CASSYSDRLAIHF. DNA of the CDR3: TGTGCCAGCAGTTACTCCGACAGGCTAGCTATACATTTT.

The CDR3 DNA reads TGTGCCAGCAGCCCAGGACTAGCGGGAGCCAAAAACATTCAGTACTTC. Protein sequence: CASSPGLAGAKNIQYF. J is TRBJ2-4 and V is TRBV9; 11 nucleotides match TRBD2. CDR3 length: 16 amino acids. J gave up 0 bases and V 4 bases, and 3 bases lay outside the gene matches. Germline CDR1 reads SGDLS; CDR2 reads YYNGEE.

The rearrangement links TRBV20-1 to TRBJ2-3, with 8 bases fitting TRBD2. Germline lookup yields CDR1 DFQATT and CDR2 SNEGSKA (reference sequence). CDR3 size: 16 residues. V shed 6 bases and J 2 bases; nucleotides not matched to a gene: 13. CDR3 loop: CSARWFTSGVTDTQYF. For the CDR3, the DNA is TGCAGTGCCAGATGGTTTACTAGCGGCGTCACAGATACGCAGTATTTT.

The chain recombines TRBV4-2 with TRBJ2-7; 9 bases line up with TRBD2. Trimming removed 3 bases from V and 4 bases from J; junction bases left unmatched: 4. Germline V gene lookup returns CDR1 LGHNA and CDR2 YNFKEQ. The CDR3 spans 14 residues. CDR3: CASSQREGTYEQYF. CDR3 sequence (DNA): TGTGCCAGCAGCCAGCGGGAGGGCACATACGAGCAGTACTTC.

This clonotype was found a few times. The chain recombines TRBV6-2 or TRBV6-3 with TRBJ2-7, with TRBD1 matching 8 bases. Germline assignment: CDR1 MNHEY and CDR2 SVGEGT. The CDR3 extends over 15 amino acids. V trimming: 6 bases; J trimming: 2 bases; junction bases outside the gene matches: 9. CDR3 DNA sequence: TGTGCCAGCAGCCTCCTGGGGACAGGAACCTACGAGCAGTACTTC. Protein product: CASSLLGTGTYEQYF.